Here is one TCR beta chain with its context. Trimming took 3 bases from V and 1 from J; bases not matched to a gene: 7. The CDR3 totals 16 residues. Germline V gives CDR1 SGHRS, CDR2 YFSETQ. As originally analysed: Amplification with reference gene primers provided the estimates of nucleated cell counts. The table came from immunoSEQ multiplex PCR; TCRdb's copy has only in-frame clones and leaves some out. V and J calls and clone size are as listed in that table; D and trimming were resolved from the DNA. The repertoire includes around 280,000 clones, around 86% of them detected once, and about 1.9% sits in the top ten. These data originate in a study of blood T cell repertoires in COVID-19. About the research overall: COVID-19 samples collected from the United States, Italy and Spain covered acute and convalescent phases.

The sequence was obtained from a woman aged 25 to 39 who had recovered from COVID-19. The chain couples TRBV5-1 to TRBJ1-2; 9 bases align to TRBD1. The sequenced sample was peripheral blood. As DNA, the CDR3 is TGCGCCAGCAGCTCGACCGGGACAGGGAATAACTATGGCTACACCTTC. Its translation is CASSSTGTGNNYGYTF.